These 12 T cell receptor beta chains were sequenced from one sample in a study of graft-versus-host responses after intestinal transplantation (dated by TCRdb to about 2021). Their antigen targets remain unknown. The time point label, as the study defines it: cells obtained before transplantation from donor or recipient. Library construction relied on the immunoSEQ multiplex PCR assay. The table was pulled from immuneACCESS by TCRdb, which kept in-frame rearrangements only. Such tables lose some clones; where checked, under half of the loss comes from unresolved V genes, and the rest has no known cause. The sample has 45,000 to 60,000 clones on record, about nine tenths of them singletons. The leading ten clones occupy 2% to 3% of the sample. This specimen was unstimulated CD4+ T cells sorted from spleen or lymph node cells, taken before transplant. The receptor set was obtained from a human donor who was the organ donor for an intestinal transplant.

This clone was seen only once. The gene calls are TRBV7-2 and TRBJ2-5; the D is unclear. Germline V CDR1 and CDR2: SGHTA, FQGNSA. Trimming took off 1 base at V and 5 bases at J, with 11 bases between the two ends. There are 14 residues in the CDR3. The CDR3 coding sequence is TGTGCCAGCAGCTTAGTGCCGGGTAGGGAGACCCAGTACTTC. Protein product: CASSLVPGRETQYF.

CDR3 bases: TGTGCCTGGAGTCAGGGGACAGGGAGTGGCGAGCAGTACTTC. Translated: CAWSQGTGSGEQYF. This rearrangement joins TRBV30 to TRBJ2-7; 9 bases are a match to TRBD1. V lost 2 bases, J lost 6 bases, and 8 bases stayed unmatched. This CDR3 contains 14 residues. Germline V gene sequence: CDR1 GTSNPN, CDR2 SVGIG (reference sequence).

A few counts support this clone. The chain uses TRBV19 and TRBJ2-2, with 9 positions matching TRBD2. With V trimmed by 2 bases and J by 6 bases, 4 bases remained unmatched. The CDR3 contains 15 residues. Per the germline V gene, CDR1 is LNHDA and CDR2 is SQIVND (reference sequence). CDR3 sequence reads: CASSIQAGGPGELFF. The CDR3 DNA reads TGTGCCAGTAGTATACAGGCGGGAGGGCCCGGGGAGCTGTTTTTT.

For this clone: Other DNA sequences in this specimen translate into the identical CDR3. The J gene is TRBJ2-5, the V gene TRBV9, with 9 bases matching TRBD2. The V gene end was trimmed by 2 bases and the J gene end by 5 bases; junction bases not matched to a gene: 4. This CDR3 is built from 14 residues. Per germline, CDR1 SGDLS and CDR2 YYNGEE. The DNA of the CDR3 is TGTGCCAGCAGCGTGGGACTAGCCGGGGAGACCCAGTACTTC. This translates into CASSVGLAGETQYF.

The genes are TRBV28 and TRBJ2-6; D is undetermined. Germline V CDR1 and CDR2: MDHEN, SYDVKM. CDR3 length: 17 amino acids. The V end lost 3 bases, the J end lost 0 bases, and 12 bases lay between the germline ends. The CDR3 DNA sequence: TGTGCCAGCAGTTTGATAGGCGTTAGCTCTGGGGCCAACGTCCTGACTTTC. This translates into CASSLIGVSSGANVLTF.

For the CDR3, the DNA is TGTGCCAGCAGCTTAGCAGGGCTAGGTGGGTACGAGCAGTACTTC. This codes for CASSLAGLGGYEQYF. The rearrangement joins TRBV7-9 to TRBJ2-7; D is uncertain. Germline V lookup: CDR1 SEHNR, CDR2 FQNEAQ (reference sequence). The CDR3 sequence is 15 residues long. The V and J ends lost 0 bases and 4 bases respectively, with 13 bases between them.

The V call is TRBV19, the J call TRBJ2-1, with D uncertain. The V and J ends lost 5 bases and 0 bases respectively, with 11 bases between them. The CDR3 runs to 15 residues. Germline V lookup: CDR1 LNHDA, CDR2 SQIVND (reference sequence). CDR3 residues: CASSADGYSYNEQFF. CDR3 DNA sequence: TGTGCCAGTAGTGCGGACGGCTACTCCTACAATGAGCAGTTCTTC.

The V gene is TRBV10-1, the J gene TRBJ2-3; possibly TRBD2 for D (6 bases). V was trimmed by 2 bases and J by 1 base, leaving 10 bases between them. The CDR3 sequence is 15 residues long. Germline V CDR1 and CDR2: WNHNN, SYGVQD (reference sequence). DNA of the CDR3: TGCGCCAGCAGTGAGAGAAGGGAGGGCACAGATACGCAGTATTTT. Encoded protein: CASSERREGTDTQYF.

The rearrangement links TRBV7-6 to TRBJ2-1; 8 nucleotides agree with TRBD2. The junction had 4 bases not matched to a gene; V was cut back by 4 bases and J by 2 bases. CDR3 length: 15 amino acids. In germline, CDR1 is SGHVS, CDR2 FNYEAQ. The CDR3 DNA reads as TGTGCCAGCAGCTGGGGACTAGTGACCTACAATGAGCAGTTCTTC. Translation: CASSWGLVTYNEQFF.

The chain is built from TRBV4-1 and TRBJ2-7; 8 bases fit TRBD2. CDR1 is MGHRA and CDR2 is YSYEKL in the germline V gene. V shed 5 bases, J shed 3 bases, and the junction held 9 bases outside the gene matches. This CDR3 contains 15 residues. CDR3 sequence (DNA): TGCGCCAGCAGCTCCTCGGGGGGGCAAGACTACGAGCAGTACTTC. The encoded protein is CASSSSGGQDYEQYF.

This chain uses TRBV5-6 with TRBJ1-5; D unclear. The CDR3 has 14 amino acids. Looked up from germline, CDR1 is SGHDT and CDR2 is YYEEEE. Deletions cut 2 bases from V and 4 bases from J, with 10 bases between. The CDR3 sequence: CASSLGQKNQPQHF. The CDR3 nucleotides are TGTGCCAGCAGCTTAGGTCAGAAAAATCAGCCCCAGCATTTT. The full variable domain, completed using reference TRBV5-6 and TRBJ1-5, is DAGVTQSPTHLIKTRGQQVTLRCSPKSGHDTVSWYQQALGQGPQFIFQYYEEEERQRGNFPDRFSGHQFPNYSSELNVNALLLGDSALYLCASSLGQKNQPQHFGDGTRLSIL.

The rearrangement links TRBV18 to TRBJ2-3; the D gene is possibly TRBD1 (7 bases). The germline CDR1 and CDR2 sequences are KGHSH and LQKENI. The CDR3 is 15 residues long. Trimming stripped 3 bases from V and 3 bases from J, with 13 bases between. This chain's CDR3 is CASSPPTGRTDTQYF. CDR3 nucleotide sequence: TGTGCCAGCTCACCCCCGACAGGGAGGACAGATACGCAGTATTTT.